The 8 T cell receptor beta chains reported below all come from one sample, sequenced in a study of blood T cell repertoires in COVID-19. Method: immunoSEQ multiplex PCR; TCRdb's copy keeps in-frame clones and lacks some. The sample shows some 52,000 clones, approximately 80% of them seen only once. Sample: peripheral blood. The receptors come from a man aged 50-60 years with acute or convalescent COVID-19.

Remarks on this clone: The junction shows a germline mismatch at one end, possibly a read error. The rearrangement joins TRBV5-8 to TRBJ1-5; D is unresolved. Germline-derived CDR1 and CDR2 are SGHTS and YDEGEE. The length of the CDR3 is 15 residues. This CDR3 reads CAAARHPSSNQPQHF. CDR3 DNA sequence: TGCGCCGCAGCGCGGCACCCCAGTAGCAATCAGCCCCAGCATTTT. Together with reference TRBV5-8 and TRBJ1-5, the CDR3 gives the full variable domain: EAGVTQSPTHLIKTRGQQATLRCSPISGHTSVYWYQQALGLGLQFLLWYDEGEERNRGNFPPRFSGRQFPNYSSELNVNALELEDSALYLCAAARHPSSNQPQHFGDGTRLSIL.

The CDR3 reads CASSQQGNGYTF. In nucleotides, the CDR3 is TGTGCCAGCAGCCAACAGGGGAATGGCTACACCTTC. V and J are TRBV3-1 (or the pseudogene TRBV3-2) and TRBJ1-2; possible D gene TRBD1, 6 bases. The V gene lost 2 bases and the J gene lost 6 bases, with 7 bases spanning the gap. CDR3 length: 12 amino acids. Germline V CDR1 and CDR2: LGHDT, YNNKEL (reference sequence).

V gene TRBV10-1 combines with J gene TRBJ2-7; TRBD2 might be the D (5 bases). The V and J ends lost 2 bases and 3 bases respectively, with 8 bases between them. CDR3 size: 13 residues. Looked up from germline, CDR1 is WNHNN and CDR2 is SYGVQD (reference sequence). The CDR3 sequence: CASSERGYYEQYF. The DNA of the CDR3 is TGCGCCAGCAGTGAGAGAGGGTACTACGAGCAGTACTTC.

This chain uses TRBV4-1 with TRBJ2-7, with TRBD2 identical over 12 bases. Germline CDR1 and CDR2: MGHRA and YSYEKL. This CDR3 is built from 17 residues. J gave up 2 bases and V 0 bases, and 5 bases lay outside the gene matches. In DNA, the CDR3 is TGCGCCAGCAGCCAAGATCCGGCTAGCGGGGGGGCCTACGAGCAGTACTTC. Its protein is CASSQDPASGGAYEQYF.

This chain links TRBV19 with TRBJ1-4; 9 bases fit TRBD1. The germline CDR1 and CDR2 sequences are LNHDA and SQIVND (reference sequence). There are 17 residues in the CDR3. Germline trimming cut 10 bases from V and 7 bases from J; bases unmatched to any gene: 19. The DNA for the CDR3 is TGTGCCACCCGACCCGGGACAGGGAGGACCGGAGGTGAAAAACTGTTTTTT. Protein: CATRPGTGRTGGEKLFF.

The J gene is TRBJ2-5, the V gene TRBV5-1; D not resolved. Per the germline V gene, CDR1 is SGHRS and CDR2 is YFSETQ. Trimming stripped 0 bases from V and 5 bases from J, with 17 bases between. The CDR3 sequence is 16 residues long. CDR3 in DNA: TGCGCCAGCAGCTTGGAGCCGGCGGCAGTTCAGGAGACCCAGTACTTC. It encodes CASSLEPAAVQETQYF.

The chain joins TRBV28 to TRBJ1-2; 10 nucleotides match TRBD1. J was trimmed by 7 bases and V by 8 bases; bases with no gene match: 10. This CDR3 spans 14 amino acids. Germline assignment: CDR1 MDHEN and CDR2 SYDVKM. The CDR3 region is CASGGQGLVSGYTF. The CDR3 DNA reads as TGTGCCAGCGGGGGACAGGGGTTAGTTAGTGGCTACACCTTC.

The CDR3 bases are TGTGCCAGCAGCGTAAGGGACAGGGGCCTCCAAGAGACCCAGTACTTC. Its translation: CASSVRDRGLQETQYF. This chain connects TRBV9 to TRBJ2-5, with 10 bases lining up with TRBD1. Per germline, CDR1 SGDLS and CDR2 YYNGEE. The CDR3 spans 16 residues. Trimming cost V 1 base and J 1 base; bases outside gene matches: 4.